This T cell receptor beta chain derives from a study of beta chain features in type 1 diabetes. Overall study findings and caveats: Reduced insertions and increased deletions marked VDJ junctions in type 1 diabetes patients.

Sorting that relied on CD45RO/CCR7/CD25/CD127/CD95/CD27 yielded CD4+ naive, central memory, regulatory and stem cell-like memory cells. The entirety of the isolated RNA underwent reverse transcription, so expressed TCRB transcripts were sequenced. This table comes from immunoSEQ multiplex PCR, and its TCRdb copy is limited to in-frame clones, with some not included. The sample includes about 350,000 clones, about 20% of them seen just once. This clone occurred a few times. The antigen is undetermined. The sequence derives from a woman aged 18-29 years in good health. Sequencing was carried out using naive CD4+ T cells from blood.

Written as DNA, the CDR3 is TGCAGCGTTGGAGCGAGCGGGAGGGCCTCTTACGAGCAGTACTTC. Its translation is CSVGASGRASYEQYF. V usage is TRBV29-1 and J usage is TRBJ2-7, with TRBD2 matching 10 bases. CDR3 length equals 15 residues. The J segment lost 4 bases and the V segment lost 4 bases, leaving 10 bases of the junction unmatched. CDR1 SQVTM and CDR2 ANQGSEA come from the germline V gene.